This entry is about one T cell receptor beta chain. As yet, its antigen is unknown. A read error is likely, as this CDR3 ends without the conserved phenylalanine or tryptophan. The V end lost 3 bases, the J end lost 4 bases, and 7 bases lay between the germline ends. This CDR3 region has 11 residues. From germline, CDR1 is DFQATT and CDR2 SNEGSKA (reference sequence). Pregnant or lactating patients were excluded, as were those with uncontrolled infection or other autoimmune disease. There were TCR beta CDR3 regions amplified from RNA transcripts. An initial round of RT-PCR targeting the TCR CDR3 relied on the HTBI primer set. Via MiXCR, TCRdb re-called the multiplex PCR reads, giving one row per CDR3 protein. The repertoire holds hundreds of thousands of distinct CDR3 sequences, around 38% seen once, with roughly 8.3% in the top ten. The data were taken from a study of T cells in Graves' hyperthyroidism and ophthalmopathy. Study overall: Peripheral blood was collected at initial diagnosis, before any treatment.

Study results and limitations: Most clonotypes expanded in the thyroid (above 0.001) were also present in blood.

The TCR sequence derives from a man aged 18-30 years with Graves' hyperthyroidism. The chain recombines TRBV20-1 with TRBJ2-7; D ambiguous. Sequencing input: blood. DNA of the CDR3: TGCAGTGCTAGGGAAGTATACGAGCAGTACCTC. This translates into CSAREVYEQYL.